Presented here are 30 T cell receptor beta chains from one specimen sequenced in a study of early T cells in non-severe SARS-CoV-2 infection. TCRdb redid the calling of the 5' RACE reads with MiXCR, one entry per CDR3 protein. The data contain roughly 51,000 distinct CDR3 sequences, more than 5.5% of them singletons. This material consisted of whole blood, taken at baseline. The receptors come from an adult who was a healthcare worker with PCR-confirmed SARS-CoV-2 infection or an uninfected control (not recorded which).

This clonotype was recorded many times. The chain combines TRBV10-2 with TRBJ1-1; D is possibly TRBD1 (5 bases). CDR1 and CDR2 from the germline V gene are WSHSY and SAAADI. CDR3 length: 13 amino acids. V was shortened by 5 bases and J by 2 bases, with 9 bases between the two germline ends. This CDR3 reads CASSRQPNTEAFF. The CDR3 nucleotides are TGCGCCAGCAGTCGACAGCCCAACACTGAAGCTTTCTTT.

This clonotype was recorded at least ten times. This sequence joins TRBV11-2 and TRBJ2-3; 9 bases are shared with TRBD1. Germline V gene sequence: CDR1 SGHAT, CDR2 FQNNGV. Trimming removed 1 base from V and 6 bases from J; junction bases left unmatched: 8. The CDR3 loop spans 16 amino acids. The CDR3 is CASSLVPGQGLDTQYF. The CDR3 DNA is TGTGCCAGCAGCTTAGTTCCGGGACAGGGATTGGATACGCAGTATTTT.

Many counts were recorded for this clonotype. V gene TRBV30 combines with J gene TRBJ2-6; D perhaps matches TRBD1 (5 bases). The CDR3 runs 16 residues. Germline V gene sequence: CDR1 GTSNPN, CDR2 SVGIG (reference sequence). V shed 1 base and J shed 1 base, with 11 bases lying between them. In DNA, the CDR3 is TGTGCCTGGAGTGATCCCAGGGTGTCTGGGGCCAACGTCCTGACTTTC. It encodes CAWSDPRVSGANVLTF.

This clonotype has at least ten counts. The V gene is TRBV7-9, the J gene TRBJ2-2; D is unclear. Trimming shortened V by 8 bases and J by 4 bases, and 14 bases separated the two germline ends. Germline V gives CDR1 SEHNR, CDR2 FQNEAQ (reference sequence). This CDR3 contains 14 residues. Written as DNA, the CDR3 is TGTGCCAGCGACTTCCTCCGGAGCACCGGGGAGCTGTTTTTT. It yields the protein CASDFLRSTGELFF.

This clonotype was found many times. The chain couples TRBV7-3 to TRBJ2-4; 8 bases fit TRBD2. V was pared by 5 bases and J by 9 bases, with 12 bases of the junction left unmatched. This CDR3 spans 15 amino acids. Germline V gene lookup returns CDR1 SGHTA and CDR2 FQGTGA. CDR3 residues: CASSPGLASRGIQYF. The CDR3, as DNA: TGTGCCAGCAGCCCCGGACTAGCCTCTAGGGGCATTCAGTACTTC. The variable domain in full, completed from reference TRBV7-3 and TRBJ2-4, reads GAGVSQTPSNKVTEKGKYVELRCDPISGHTALYWYRQSLGQGPEFLIYFQGTGAADDSGLPNDRFFAVRPEGSVSTLKIQRTERGDSAVYLCASSPGLASRGIQYFGAGTRLSVL.

This clonotype has a count of ten or more. The chain links TRBV11-2 to TRBJ2-7, with D unclear. CDR3 size: 15 residues. Germline CDR1 SGHAT, CDR2 FQNNGV. With 6 bases removed from V and 0 bases from J, the gap between germline ends came to 15 bases. The CDR3 region is CASRQPGRRSYEQYF. The CDR3 nucleotides are TGTGCCAGCAGGCAACCGGGCCGGCGCTCCTACGAGCAGTACTTC.

This clonotype has at least ten counts. The gene calls are TRBV7-9 and TRBJ2-3; 12 nucleotides line up with TRBD1. CDR1 SEHNR and CDR2 FQNEAQ come from the germline V gene (reference sequence). V gave up 4 bases and J gave up 5 bases; unmatched junction bases: 4. This CDR3 contains 15 residues. DNA for the CDR3: TGTGCCAGCAGCTGGGGACAGGGGGCAGAAGATACGCAGTATTTT. This codes for CASSWGQGAEDTQYF.

The chain recombines TRBV6-1 with TRBJ2-5; 9 nucleotides agree with TRBD1. The CDR3 length is 16 residues. CDR1 is MNHNS, CDR2 SASEGT, per germline. The V and J ends lost 7 bases and 2 bases, in that order; junction bases with no gene match: 11. The CDR3 nucleotides read TGTGCCAGCAACCTGATGGAGGGACAGGGACAAGAGACCCAGTACTTC. Encoded protein: CASNLMEGQGQETQYF.

The genes are TRBV7-6 and TRBJ1-1; no definite D call. The ends were cut back, 5 bases at V and 0 bases at J, with 16 bases in the middle. Per germline, CDR1 SGHVS and CDR2 FNYEAQ. The CDR3 spans 16 residues. CDR3 nucleotides: TGTGCCAGCAGCGAACACCAGAAAGAAATGAACACTGAAGCTTTCTTT. Protein: CASSEHQKEMNTEAFF.

The J gene is TRBJ1-6, the V gene TRBV7-9; D may be TRBD1 (6 bases). V lost 3 bases and J lost 5, with 14 bases in between. CDR1 is SEHNR, CDR2 FQNEAQ, per germline (reference sequence). The CDR3 length is 16 residues. This CDR3 is CASSFATGTHNSPLHF. CDR3 bases: TGTGCCAGCAGCTTCGCCACAGGGACACATAATTCACCCCTCCACTTT.

V usage is TRBV20-1 and J usage is TRBJ1-3; D is uncertain. This CDR3 has 15 residues. Per the germline V gene, CDR1 is DFQATT and CDR2 is SNEGSKA (reference sequence). Trimming removed 6 bases from V and 4 bases from J, with 19 bases in between. In nucleotides, the CDR3 is TGCAGTGCCAGGAGGTCATTGAGCCCGGGAAACACCATATATTTT. Encoded protein: CSARRSLSPGNTIYF.

This clonotype was detected only a few times. The rearrangement joins TRBV10-1 to TRBJ2-1; possible D gene TRBD1, 7 bases. Trimming shortened V by 3 bases and J by 5 bases, and 14 bases separated the two germline ends. There are 15 residues in the CDR3. Germline values: CDR1 WNHNN, CDR2 SYGVQD (reference sequence). CDR3 DNA: TGCGCCAGCAGTGAAGGCAGGGGGGACAACAATGAGCAGTTCTTC. It codes for CASSEGRGDNNEQFF.

This clonotype was counted many times. The V call is TRBV5-1, the J call TRBJ1-2; D unclear. Trimming shortened V by 0 bases and J by 0 bases, and 9 bases separated the two germline ends. The CDR3 length is 15 residues. Germline values: CDR1 SGHRS, CDR2 YFSETQ. CDR3 sequence: CASSLAMGTNYGYTF. The CDR3 DNA sequence: TGCGCCAGCAGCTTGGCCATGGGAACTAACTATGGCTACACCTTC.

This clonotype showed up just a few times. This chain uses TRBV6-2 or TRBV6-3 with TRBJ1-5, with 9 bases fitting TRBD1. CDR3 length equals 14 residues. Germline lookup yields CDR1 MNHEY and CDR2 SVGEGT. V shed 7 bases, J shed 3 bases, and the junction held 4 bases outside the gene matches. CDR3 DNA: TGTGCCAGCAATAGGGACAGGGCCAATCAGCCCCAGCATTTT. It encodes CASNRDRANQPQHF.

The gene calls are TRBV2 and TRBJ2-7, with a tentative D call TRBD1 (6 bases). V was clipped by 4 bases and J by 3 bases, with 16 bases between them. This CDR3 has 15 amino acids. CDR1 SNHLY and CDR2 FYNNEI come from the germline V gene. The CDR3 DNA reads as TGTGCCAGCAGTGTCGAAAGGAAAGGGGGCTACGAGCAGTACTTC. Translated, it gives CASSVERKGGYEQYF.

There are many counts of this clonotype. A read error may produce the germline difference seen at one junction end. CDR3: CASSLDRGMVSENTIYF. DNA for the CDR3: TGTGCCAGCAGCTTGGACAGGGGAATGGTATCTGAAAACACCATATATTTT. This chain uses TRBV7-9 with TRBJ1-3; 9 bases align to TRBD1. The germline gives CDR1 SEHNR, CDR2 FQNEAQ (reference sequence). The CDR3 has 17 amino acids. The whole variable domain, remainder taken from reference TRBV7-9 and TRBJ1-3, is DTGVSQNPRHKITKRGQNVTFRCDPISEHNRLYWYRQTLGQGPEFLTYFQNEAQLEKSRLLSDRFSAERPKGSFSTLEIQRTEQGDSAMYLCASSLDRGMVSENTIYFGEGSWLTVV.

The table lists this clonotype with many counts. This sequence joins TRBV2 and TRBJ1-1, with D uncertain. The CDR3 covers 13 residues. Germline V gene sequence: CDR1 SNHLY, CDR2 FYNNEI. V dropped 8 bases and J dropped 0 bases, with 10 bases sitting between them. The CDR3 DNA sequence: TGTGCCAGCGCCTGGACGGTGAACACTGAAGCTTTCTTT. It codes for CASAWTVNTEAFF.

This clonotype occurred a few times. The CDR3 is CSASQGQGRSGELFF. The DNA for the CDR3 is TGCAGTGCTAGCCAAGGACAGGGGAGGTCCGGGGAGCTGTTTTTT. The rearrangement uses TRBV20-1 and TRBJ2-2; 9 nucleotides line up with TRBD1. The CDR3 is made up of 15 amino acids. The V gene end was trimmed by 3 bases and the J gene end by 6 bases; junction bases not matched to a gene: 8. In germline, CDR1 is DFQATT, CDR2 SNEGSKA (reference sequence).

This clonotype showed up many times. This rearrangement joins TRBV4-3 to TRBJ1-6, with D possibly being TRBD1 (5 bases). The CDR3 totals 17 residues. The germline CDR1 and CDR2 sequences are LGHNA and YSLEER. Trimming removed 0 bases from V and 9 bases from J, with 18 bases in between. Here the CDR3 reads CASSQDLGSPRGSPLHF. The CDR3 DNA reads TGCGCCAGCAGCCAAGACTTGGGTAGCCCTAGGGGTTCACCCCTCCACTTT.

The chain employs TRBV27 and TRBJ1-6; D might be TRBD1 (5 bases). CDR1 and CDR2 (germline): MNHEY, SMNVEV (reference sequence). This CDR3 contains 15 residues. Trimming pared 1 base from V and 4 bases from J, leaving 8 bases between. The CDR3 nucleotides are TGTGCCAGCAGTTTATGGGGGTATTATAATTCACCCCTCCACTTT. It codes for CASSLWGYYNSPLHF.

The chain carries TRBV14 and TRBJ1-4; D may be TRBD1 (5 bases). Germline V CDR1 and CDR2: SGHDN, FVKESK. Trimming took off 4 bases at V and 0 bases at J, with 12 bases between the two ends. The CDR3 consists of 16 residues. The CDR3 protein is CASSPWGGATNEKLFF. The DNA of the CDR3 is TGTGCCAGCAGCCCTTGGGGAGGGGCAACTAATGAAAAACTGTTTTTT. The variable domain in full, with the rest retrieved from reference TRBV14 and TRBJ1-4, is EAGVTQFPSHSVIEKGQTVTLRCDPISGHDNLYWYRRVMGKEIKFLLHFVKESKQDESGMPNNRFLAERTGGTYSTLKVQPAELEDSGVYFCASSPWGGATNEKLFFGSGTQLSVL.

This clonotype was seen many times. The chain joins TRBV7-9 to TRBJ1-3, with 11 bases aligning to TRBD1. V lost 5 bases, J lost 4 bases, and 7 bases stayed unmatched. In germline, CDR1 is SEHNR, CDR2 FQNEAQ (reference sequence). CDR3 length equals 16 residues. The chain's CDR3 is CASSTGQGAGGNTIYF. CDR3 DNA sequence: TGTGCCAGCAGCACCGGACAGGGGGCAGGAGGAAACACCATATATTTT.

This clonotype was observed many times. The genes are TRBV19 and TRBJ1-1; D may be TRBD1 (6 bases). V was trimmed by 7 bases and J by 8 bases, leaving 14 bases between them. There are 12 residues in the CDR3. Germline V gene sequence: CDR1 LNHDA, CDR2 SQIVND (reference sequence). The CDR3 protein is CASTRTGTEAFF. In nucleotides, the CDR3 is TGTGCCAGTACAAGAACCGGGACAGAAGCTTTCTTT.

This clonotype was counted between two and nine times. The chain employs TRBV11-2 and TRBJ1-6; possibly TRBD1 for D (5 bases). CDR3 length: 14 residues. V was clipped by 6 bases and J by 2 bases, with 8 bases between them. CDR1 and CDR2 (germline): SGHAT, FQNNGV. The CDR3 DNA follows: TGTGCCAGCAGTCAGGGAACCTATAATTCACCCCTCCACTTT. Residues: CASSQGTYNSPLHF.

This clonotype was picked up many times. The rearrangement joins TRBV18 to TRBJ2-7; the D gene is possibly TRBD1 (6 bases). Germline CDR1 and CDR2: KGHSH and LQKENI. The V end was cut by 4 bases, the J end by 1 base, with 17 bases between. This CDR3 spans 16 amino acids. The CDR3 nucleotides are TGTGCCAGCTCACAAGGACGACAGGTGGAATCCTACGAGCAGTACTTC. It is translated as CASSQGRQVESYEQYF.

By share, this clonotype counts as medium-sized (0.01 to 0.1%). The rearrangement links TRBV7-9 to TRBJ2-5, with 10 nucleotides matching TRBD2. The CDR3 loop spans 15 amino acids. Germline CDR1 SEHNR, CDR2 FQNEAQ (reference sequence). Trimming cost V 4 bases and J 2 bases; bases outside gene matches: 4. The CDR3 is CASSWTSGSQETQYF. In DNA, the CDR3 is TGTGCCAGCAGCTGGACTAGCGGCAGTCAAGAGACCCAGTACTTC.

This clonotype was seen repeatedly, ten times or more. V gene TRBV6-2 or TRBV6-3 combines with J gene TRBJ2-1, with 8 bases fitting TRBD2. This CDR3 has 17 residues. Trimming took 6 bases from V and 7 from J; bases not matched to a gene: 17. Germline V CDR1 and CDR2: MNHEY, SVGEGT. CDR3 loop: CASSPLVTGGAGNEQFF. The CDR3 nucleotides read TGTGCCAGCAGCCCCTTAGTGACGGGGGGGGCGGGAAATGAGCAGTTCTTC.

The chain uses TRBV7-2 and TRBJ2-7; tentative D call: TRBD2 (5 bases). V lost 1 base and J lost 2, with 12 bases in between. The CDR3 contains 15 residues. The germline V gene has CDR1 SGHTA and CDR2 FQGNSA. The CDR3 region has the DNA TGTGCCAGCAGCTTAGGACCCGGGGTTACCTACGAGCAGTACTTC. It is translated as CASSLGPGVTYEQYF.

This clonotype turned up a few times. V gene TRBV27 combines with J gene TRBJ1-6; D gene uncertain. From germline, CDR1 is MNHEY and CDR2 SMNVEV (reference sequence). CDR3 size: 17 residues. The V end was cut by 6 bases, the J end by 0 bases, with 15 bases between. Here the CDR3 reads CASRRAFVSSYNSPLHF. The CDR3 nucleotides are TGTGCCAGCAGACGGGCCTTTGTGAGCTCCTATAATTCACCCCTCCACTTT.

This clonotype has a count of ten or more. The chain employs TRBV7-9 and TRBJ2-7, with D maybe TRBD1 (5 bases). The V gene's germline CDR1 is SEHNR and CDR2 FQNEAQ (reference sequence). This CDR3 comprises 15 residues. V was pared by 0 bases and J by 3 bases, with 12 bases between. The CDR3 region is CASSLAQGTYYEQYF. The CDR3 region has the DNA TGTGCCAGCAGCTTAGCGCAGGGAACGTACTACGAGCAGTACTTC.